Given below is one T cell receptor (beta chain) in context. Single viable CD3+CD4+CD8-CD45RO+ cells were sorted as the memory CD4+ T cells. CD4+ T cells were isolated by positive magnetic selection. The CDR3 runs to 14 residues. Germline lookup yields CDR1 PRHDT and CDR2 FYEKMQ (reference sequence). V dropped 0 bases and J dropped 2 bases, with 8 bases sitting between them. In the study's own analysis: After removing out-of-frame reads, approximately 2.2 million distinct TCRbeta sequences remained. Clones were sequenced by immunoSEQ multiplex PCR, and TCRdb holds only the in-frame ones, with some missing. V and J calls and clone size are as listed in that table; D and trimming were resolved from the DNA. Found here are over 45,000 clones, less than 85% of them singletons; the top ten hold roughly 0.5%. These data originate in a study of memory CD4+ T cells and cytomegalovirus serostatus. Study background: Donors were healthy Belgian adults, about ten CMV seropositive and around 24 seronegative.

This chain links TRBV13 with TRBJ2-7; tentatively, D is TRBD1 (6 bases). The source is an adult in good health and CMV-seronegative. Some clones in this sample may be carry-over from other donors' samples. Input material: memory CD4+ T cells from blood. CDR3 residues: CASSLGQGTYEQYF. In DNA form, the CDR3 reads TGTGCCAGCAGCTTAGGACAGGGTACCTACGAGCAGTACTTC.